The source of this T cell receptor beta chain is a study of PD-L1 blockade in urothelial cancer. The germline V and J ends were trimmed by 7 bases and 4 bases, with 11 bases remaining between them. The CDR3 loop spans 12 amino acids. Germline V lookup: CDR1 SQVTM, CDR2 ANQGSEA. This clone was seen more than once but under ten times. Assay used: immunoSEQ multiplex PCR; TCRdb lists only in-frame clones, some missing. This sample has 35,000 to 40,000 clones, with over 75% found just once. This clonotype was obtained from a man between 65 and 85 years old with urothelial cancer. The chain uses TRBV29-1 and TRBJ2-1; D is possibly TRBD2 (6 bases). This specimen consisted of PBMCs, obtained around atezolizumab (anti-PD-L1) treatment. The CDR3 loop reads CSATGDYNEQFF. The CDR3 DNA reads TGCAGCGCTACGGGAGATTACAATGAGCAGTTCTTC.